The next 22 T cell receptor beta chains were all read from a single sample in a study of T-cell reconstitution after alpha-beta-depleted transplantation in children. Preparation of the TCRbeta library was carried out with unique molecular identifiers. TCRdb passed the PCR reads through MiXCR, listing each CDR3 protein once. The sample consists of 700,000 to 950,000 distinct CDR3 sequences, about 15% of them appearing once. Sequenced material: PBMCs, mostly from graft donor cells, taken 360 days after TCRalphabeta/CD19-depleted stem cell transplant. Receptor source: a male patient aged 10 to 17 who had a stem cell transplant for acute lymphoblastic leukemia, so the T cells may come from the graft donor.

A few counts support this clonotype. The rearrangement joins TRBV5-1 to TRBJ2-1, with 14 nucleotides matching TRBD2. CDR1 SGHRS and CDR2 YFSETQ come from the germline V gene. The V and J ends lost 5 bases and 9 bases, in that order; junction bases with no gene match: 7. CDR3 size: 15 residues. The CDR3 sequence: CASRGKGLAGGEQFF. The CDR3 DNA reads as TGCGCCAGCAGAGGAAAAGGACTAGCGGGAGGTGAGCAGTTCTTC.

The chain employs TRBV6-1 and TRBJ2-3; D is possibly TRBD1 (6 bases). The CDR3 is 16 amino acids. The V gene's germline CDR1 is MNHNS and CDR2 SASEGT. Deletions cut 6 bases from V and 1 base from J, with 17 bases between. CDR3 bases: TGTGCCAGCAGGCCTGACAGGAGGTTAGGCACAGATACGCAGTATTTT. It codes for CASRPDRRLGTDTQYF.

The rearrangement links TRBV7-2 to TRBJ1-6, with D perhaps TRBD1 (5 bases). The germline V gene has CDR1 SGHTA and CDR2 FQGNSA. The CDR3 runs to 14 residues. V lost 2 bases and J lost 8, with 10 bases in between. CDR3 nucleotide sequence: TGTGCCAGCAGCTTATCGGCAGGGTATTCACCCCTCCACTTT. Its translation is CASSLSAGYSPLHF.

This chain joins TRBV27 and TRBJ2-1, with 9 bases lining up with TRBD1. From germline, CDR1 is MNHEY and CDR2 SMNVEV (reference sequence). This CDR3 has 17 amino acids. V dropped 5 bases and J dropped 4; count of bases not matched to a gene: 12. The CDR3 protein is CASSVYAPGTGYNEQFF. Written as DNA, the CDR3 is TGTGCCAGCAGTGTATACGCCCCCGGGACAGGGTACAATGAGCAGTTCTTC.

The chain joins TRBV6-5 to TRBJ2-1; D could derive from TRBD1 or TRBD2 (5 bases each). Trimming cost V 4 bases and J 4 bases, with 14 bases left between them. Germline-derived CDR1 and CDR2 are MNHEY and SVGAGI. The CDR3 consists of 15 residues. CDR3 coding DNA: TGTGCCAGCAGTTCCCGGGGACGGAGATACAATGAGCAGTTCTTC. Protein: CASSSRGRRYNEQFF.

This clonotype was picked up a small number of times. This chain joins TRBV19 and TRBJ2-3, with 9 bases aligning to TRBD2. V shed 7 bases, J shed 3 bases, and the junction held 8 bases outside the gene matches. The CDR3 contains 15 residues. Germline lookup yields CDR1 LNHDA and CDR2 SQIVND (reference sequence). CDR3 protein: CASTNSGSSTDTQYF. The CDR3, as DNA: TGTGCCAGTACCAATAGCGGGAGTTCTACAGATACGCAGTATTTT. Full variable domain (outside the CDR3, taken from reference TRBV19 and TRBJ2-3): DGGITQSPKYLFRKEGQNVTLSCEQNLNHDAMYWYRQDPGQGLRLIYYSQIVNDFQKGDIAEGYSVSREKKESFPLTVTSAQKNPTAFYLCASTNSGSSTDTQYFGPGTRLTVL.

The genes are TRBV9 and TRBJ2-5, with a tentative D call TRBD2 (5 bases). The germline V and J ends were trimmed by 4 bases and 9 bases, with 16 bases remaining between them. The CDR3 totals 13 residues. Germline V gene data show CDR1 as SGDLS and CDR2 as YYNGEE. The CDR3 DNA reads TGTGCCAGCAGCCCTCACTCGGGGATGGCCCAGTACTTC. Amino acid sequence: CASSPHSGMAQYF.

V gene TRBV7-9 combines with J gene TRBJ2-7; D gene uncertain. The CDR3 is 12 residues long. V lost 0 bases and J lost 6, with 6 bases in between. Germline CDR1 reads SEHNR; CDR2 reads FQNEAQ (reference sequence). CDR3 sequence: CASSLASTEQYF. In nucleotides, the CDR3 is TGTGCCAGCAGCTTAGCGTCCACCGAGCAGTACTTC.

This clonotype was found a few times. V is TRBV7-7 and J is TRBJ2-7, with 10 bases aligning to TRBD2. This CDR3 contains 23 residues. Per germline, CDR1 SSHAT and CDR2 FNYEAQ (reference sequence). Unmatched junction bases numbered 29, after V lost 2 bases and J lost 4 bases. For the CDR3, the DNA is TGTGCCAGCAGCTTATCTTTTTCCACCTTACAAGGACAAAGCGGGAGGGCCAGGTACGAGCAGTACTTC. It yields the protein CASSLSFSTLQGQSGRARYEQYF.

This clonotype was recorded a few times. This chain uses TRBV20-1 with TRBJ2-7, with a weak D call TRBD1 (6 bases). The V gene lost 3 bases and the J gene lost 4 bases, with 10 bases spanning the gap. Looked up from germline, CDR1 is DFQATT and CDR2 is SNEGSKA (reference sequence). The CDR3 is made up of 12 amino acids. In nucleotides, the CDR3 is TGCAGTGCTAGTATGGGGGCATACGAGCAGTACTTC. This encodes CSASMGAYEQYF.

This clonotype has ten or more counts. The chain joins TRBV24-1 to TRBJ2-1; D possibly corresponds to TRBD1 (6 bases). V was shortened by 5 bases and J by 2 bases, with 12 bases between the two germline ends. The CDR3 has 15 amino acids. Germline CDR1 reads KGHDR; CDR2 reads SFDVKD. CDR3 protein: CATSVVGGAYNEQFF. For the CDR3, the DNA is TGTGCCACCAGTGTAGTAGGGGGTGCCTACAATGAGCAGTTCTTC.

The rearrangement uses TRBV20-1 and TRBJ2-1, with 8 bases lining up with TRBD2. The CDR3 totals 12 residues. V gave up 3 bases and J gave up 13 bases; unmatched junction bases: 8. In germline, CDR1 is DFQATT, CDR2 SNEGSKA (reference sequence). The CDR3 protein is CSASGREGQQFF. CDR3 nucleotide sequence: TGCAGTGCTAGCGGACGGGAGGGCCAACAGTTCTTC.

This clonotype was picked up a small number of times. This sequence joins TRBV5-1 and TRBJ2-5; TRBD1 aligns across 10 bases. Per germline, CDR1 SGHRS and CDR2 YFSETQ. Losses at the gene ends were 3 bases for V and 0 bases for J; bases not matched to a gene: 8. The CDR3 has 17 amino acids. The CDR3 loop is CASSSGQGSMYQETQYF. The DNA for the CDR3 is TGCGCCAGCAGCTCGGGACAGGGGTCGATGTACCAAGAGACCCAGTACTTC.

The V and J genes are TRBV5-1 and TRBJ2-2; TRBD2 agrees at 8 bases. CDR3 length: 16 amino acids. J lost 5 bases, V lost 0 bases, and 6 bases had no gene match. The germline gives CDR1 SGHRS, CDR2 YFSETQ. Here the CDR3 DNA reads TGCGCCAGCAGCTTGGGAAAGCGGGAGAAGACCGGGGAGCTGTTTTTT. Its translation: CASSLGKREKTGELFF.

This clonotype was observed a few times. This chain joins TRBV2 and TRBJ1-1; D is ambiguous. The CDR3 is made up of 13 amino acids. Germline CDR1 SNHLY, CDR2 FYNNEI. V was clipped by 1 base and J by 11 bases, with 14 bases between them. The CDR3 DNA is TGTGCCAGCAGTGAAGAACAGTTCCCTTACGCTTTCTTT. This encodes CASSEEQFPYAFF.

V is TRBV19 and J is TRBJ2-1, with TRBD2 as a possible D gene (6 bases). Trimming shortened V by 6 bases and J by 8 bases, and 20 bases separated the two germline ends. Germline CDR1 reads LNHDA; CDR2 reads SQIVND (reference sequence). CDR3 length: 15 amino acids. CDR3 nucleotide sequence: TGTGCCAGTAGCATAAGCGGGTTCGGGTTGTATGAGCAGTTCTTC. Translating it yields CASSISGFGLYEQFF.

This clonotype was detected only a few times. The V call is TRBV7-3, the J call TRBJ2-5, with TRBD1 matching over 9 bases. V gave up 4 bases and J gave up 5 bases; unmatched junction bases: 8. The CDR3 length is 15 residues. CDR1 and CDR2 from the germline V gene are SGHTA and FQGTGA. CDR3 bases: TGTGCCAGCAGCTCAACAGGGGGCCTATGGGAGACCCAGTACTTC. Translating gives CASSSTGGLWETQYF.

This clonotype was seen many times. The chain couples TRBV29-1 to TRBJ1-2; the D gene is possibly TRBD1 (6 bases). The CDR3 spans 13 residues. The ends were cut back, 4 bases at V and 2 bases at J, with 11 bases in the middle. CDR1 is SQVTM, CDR2 ANQGSEA, per germline. DNA for the CDR3: TGCAGCGTTGCGTATACAGGGAACTATGGCTACACCTTC. It translates to CSVAYTGNYGYTF. Filled out from reference TRBV29-1 and TRBJ1-2, the complete variable domain reads SAVISQKPSRDICQRGTSLTIQCQVDSQVTMMFWYRQQPGQSLTLIATANQGSEATYESGFVIDKFPISRPNLTFSTLTVSNMSPEDSSIYLCSVAYTGNYGYTFGSGTRLTVV.

This sequence joins TRBV18 and TRBJ2-5; D gene ambiguous. From germline, CDR1 is KGHSH and CDR2 LQKENI. The CDR3 consists of 12 residues. The V end was cut by 4 bases, the J end by 3 bases, with 6 bases between. Here the CDR3 reads CASSLPKETQYF. Written as DNA, the CDR3 is TGTGCCAGCTCACTGCCCAAAGAGACCCAGTACTTC.

The V call is TRBV9, the J call TRBJ2-7; TRBD2 matches 16 bases. Trimming at V came to 4 bases and at J to 4 bases, leaving 11 bases not matched to a gene. Germline V gives CDR1 SGDLS, CDR2 YYNGEE. This CDR3 spans 18 amino acids. CDR3 region: CASSSGTSGRVRMYEQYF. CDR3 sequence (DNA): TGTGCCAGCAGCTCCGGGACTAGCGGGAGGGTCCGCATGTACGAGCAGTACTTC.

Only a few counts were recorded for this clonotype. The J gene is TRBJ2-7, the V gene TRBV5-1, with D perhaps TRBD1 (5 bases). The CDR3 loop spans 13 amino acids. Trimming shortened V by 2 bases and J by 6 bases, and 12 bases separated the two germline ends. Germline V CDR1 and CDR2: SGHRS, YFSETQ. The CDR3 DNA reads as TGCGCCAGCAGCTTCGAGATAGGGGCCGAGCAGTACTTC. It is translated as CASSFEIGAEQYF.

This CDR3 is CASSLLFNEQFF. DNA of the CDR3: TGTGCCAGCAGCTTGTTATTTAATGAGCAGTTCTTC. The V call is TRBV5-6, the J call TRBJ2-1, with no clear D. Germline loops: CDR1 SGHDT, CDR2 YYEEEE. V was shortened by 1 base and J by 7 bases, with 6 bases between the two germline ends. CDR3 length: 12 amino acids.